The clone carrying this T cell receptor beta chain has a handful of counts. Its antigen remains unknown. The source of the sample is a study of T cell responses to AZD1222 COVID-19 vaccine. Study as a whole: The study pooled second doses at about 4 or about 12 weeks. Study-wide points: Compared with day 0, the breadth and depth of the Spike-specific TCR repertoire rose significantly after two doses of AZD1222.

Profiling relied on immunoSEQ multiplex PCR, and the TCRdb table lists in-frame clones only, not all of them. The table includes about 120,000 clones, about four fifths detected once. The TCR comes from an adult in good health. The material sequenced was peripheral blood, taken on day 0 of AZD1222 vaccination.

CDR3 nucleotide sequence: TGTGCCAGCAGCCCGTCCCCCTCCAAGCAGTACTTC. Its translation is CASSPSPSKQYF. V is TRBV7-2 and J is TRBJ2-7; no reliable D call. V lost 5 bases and J 8 bases, leaving 13 bases between the germline ends. Germline CDR1 reads SGHTA; CDR2 reads FQGNSA. The CDR3 spans 12 residues.